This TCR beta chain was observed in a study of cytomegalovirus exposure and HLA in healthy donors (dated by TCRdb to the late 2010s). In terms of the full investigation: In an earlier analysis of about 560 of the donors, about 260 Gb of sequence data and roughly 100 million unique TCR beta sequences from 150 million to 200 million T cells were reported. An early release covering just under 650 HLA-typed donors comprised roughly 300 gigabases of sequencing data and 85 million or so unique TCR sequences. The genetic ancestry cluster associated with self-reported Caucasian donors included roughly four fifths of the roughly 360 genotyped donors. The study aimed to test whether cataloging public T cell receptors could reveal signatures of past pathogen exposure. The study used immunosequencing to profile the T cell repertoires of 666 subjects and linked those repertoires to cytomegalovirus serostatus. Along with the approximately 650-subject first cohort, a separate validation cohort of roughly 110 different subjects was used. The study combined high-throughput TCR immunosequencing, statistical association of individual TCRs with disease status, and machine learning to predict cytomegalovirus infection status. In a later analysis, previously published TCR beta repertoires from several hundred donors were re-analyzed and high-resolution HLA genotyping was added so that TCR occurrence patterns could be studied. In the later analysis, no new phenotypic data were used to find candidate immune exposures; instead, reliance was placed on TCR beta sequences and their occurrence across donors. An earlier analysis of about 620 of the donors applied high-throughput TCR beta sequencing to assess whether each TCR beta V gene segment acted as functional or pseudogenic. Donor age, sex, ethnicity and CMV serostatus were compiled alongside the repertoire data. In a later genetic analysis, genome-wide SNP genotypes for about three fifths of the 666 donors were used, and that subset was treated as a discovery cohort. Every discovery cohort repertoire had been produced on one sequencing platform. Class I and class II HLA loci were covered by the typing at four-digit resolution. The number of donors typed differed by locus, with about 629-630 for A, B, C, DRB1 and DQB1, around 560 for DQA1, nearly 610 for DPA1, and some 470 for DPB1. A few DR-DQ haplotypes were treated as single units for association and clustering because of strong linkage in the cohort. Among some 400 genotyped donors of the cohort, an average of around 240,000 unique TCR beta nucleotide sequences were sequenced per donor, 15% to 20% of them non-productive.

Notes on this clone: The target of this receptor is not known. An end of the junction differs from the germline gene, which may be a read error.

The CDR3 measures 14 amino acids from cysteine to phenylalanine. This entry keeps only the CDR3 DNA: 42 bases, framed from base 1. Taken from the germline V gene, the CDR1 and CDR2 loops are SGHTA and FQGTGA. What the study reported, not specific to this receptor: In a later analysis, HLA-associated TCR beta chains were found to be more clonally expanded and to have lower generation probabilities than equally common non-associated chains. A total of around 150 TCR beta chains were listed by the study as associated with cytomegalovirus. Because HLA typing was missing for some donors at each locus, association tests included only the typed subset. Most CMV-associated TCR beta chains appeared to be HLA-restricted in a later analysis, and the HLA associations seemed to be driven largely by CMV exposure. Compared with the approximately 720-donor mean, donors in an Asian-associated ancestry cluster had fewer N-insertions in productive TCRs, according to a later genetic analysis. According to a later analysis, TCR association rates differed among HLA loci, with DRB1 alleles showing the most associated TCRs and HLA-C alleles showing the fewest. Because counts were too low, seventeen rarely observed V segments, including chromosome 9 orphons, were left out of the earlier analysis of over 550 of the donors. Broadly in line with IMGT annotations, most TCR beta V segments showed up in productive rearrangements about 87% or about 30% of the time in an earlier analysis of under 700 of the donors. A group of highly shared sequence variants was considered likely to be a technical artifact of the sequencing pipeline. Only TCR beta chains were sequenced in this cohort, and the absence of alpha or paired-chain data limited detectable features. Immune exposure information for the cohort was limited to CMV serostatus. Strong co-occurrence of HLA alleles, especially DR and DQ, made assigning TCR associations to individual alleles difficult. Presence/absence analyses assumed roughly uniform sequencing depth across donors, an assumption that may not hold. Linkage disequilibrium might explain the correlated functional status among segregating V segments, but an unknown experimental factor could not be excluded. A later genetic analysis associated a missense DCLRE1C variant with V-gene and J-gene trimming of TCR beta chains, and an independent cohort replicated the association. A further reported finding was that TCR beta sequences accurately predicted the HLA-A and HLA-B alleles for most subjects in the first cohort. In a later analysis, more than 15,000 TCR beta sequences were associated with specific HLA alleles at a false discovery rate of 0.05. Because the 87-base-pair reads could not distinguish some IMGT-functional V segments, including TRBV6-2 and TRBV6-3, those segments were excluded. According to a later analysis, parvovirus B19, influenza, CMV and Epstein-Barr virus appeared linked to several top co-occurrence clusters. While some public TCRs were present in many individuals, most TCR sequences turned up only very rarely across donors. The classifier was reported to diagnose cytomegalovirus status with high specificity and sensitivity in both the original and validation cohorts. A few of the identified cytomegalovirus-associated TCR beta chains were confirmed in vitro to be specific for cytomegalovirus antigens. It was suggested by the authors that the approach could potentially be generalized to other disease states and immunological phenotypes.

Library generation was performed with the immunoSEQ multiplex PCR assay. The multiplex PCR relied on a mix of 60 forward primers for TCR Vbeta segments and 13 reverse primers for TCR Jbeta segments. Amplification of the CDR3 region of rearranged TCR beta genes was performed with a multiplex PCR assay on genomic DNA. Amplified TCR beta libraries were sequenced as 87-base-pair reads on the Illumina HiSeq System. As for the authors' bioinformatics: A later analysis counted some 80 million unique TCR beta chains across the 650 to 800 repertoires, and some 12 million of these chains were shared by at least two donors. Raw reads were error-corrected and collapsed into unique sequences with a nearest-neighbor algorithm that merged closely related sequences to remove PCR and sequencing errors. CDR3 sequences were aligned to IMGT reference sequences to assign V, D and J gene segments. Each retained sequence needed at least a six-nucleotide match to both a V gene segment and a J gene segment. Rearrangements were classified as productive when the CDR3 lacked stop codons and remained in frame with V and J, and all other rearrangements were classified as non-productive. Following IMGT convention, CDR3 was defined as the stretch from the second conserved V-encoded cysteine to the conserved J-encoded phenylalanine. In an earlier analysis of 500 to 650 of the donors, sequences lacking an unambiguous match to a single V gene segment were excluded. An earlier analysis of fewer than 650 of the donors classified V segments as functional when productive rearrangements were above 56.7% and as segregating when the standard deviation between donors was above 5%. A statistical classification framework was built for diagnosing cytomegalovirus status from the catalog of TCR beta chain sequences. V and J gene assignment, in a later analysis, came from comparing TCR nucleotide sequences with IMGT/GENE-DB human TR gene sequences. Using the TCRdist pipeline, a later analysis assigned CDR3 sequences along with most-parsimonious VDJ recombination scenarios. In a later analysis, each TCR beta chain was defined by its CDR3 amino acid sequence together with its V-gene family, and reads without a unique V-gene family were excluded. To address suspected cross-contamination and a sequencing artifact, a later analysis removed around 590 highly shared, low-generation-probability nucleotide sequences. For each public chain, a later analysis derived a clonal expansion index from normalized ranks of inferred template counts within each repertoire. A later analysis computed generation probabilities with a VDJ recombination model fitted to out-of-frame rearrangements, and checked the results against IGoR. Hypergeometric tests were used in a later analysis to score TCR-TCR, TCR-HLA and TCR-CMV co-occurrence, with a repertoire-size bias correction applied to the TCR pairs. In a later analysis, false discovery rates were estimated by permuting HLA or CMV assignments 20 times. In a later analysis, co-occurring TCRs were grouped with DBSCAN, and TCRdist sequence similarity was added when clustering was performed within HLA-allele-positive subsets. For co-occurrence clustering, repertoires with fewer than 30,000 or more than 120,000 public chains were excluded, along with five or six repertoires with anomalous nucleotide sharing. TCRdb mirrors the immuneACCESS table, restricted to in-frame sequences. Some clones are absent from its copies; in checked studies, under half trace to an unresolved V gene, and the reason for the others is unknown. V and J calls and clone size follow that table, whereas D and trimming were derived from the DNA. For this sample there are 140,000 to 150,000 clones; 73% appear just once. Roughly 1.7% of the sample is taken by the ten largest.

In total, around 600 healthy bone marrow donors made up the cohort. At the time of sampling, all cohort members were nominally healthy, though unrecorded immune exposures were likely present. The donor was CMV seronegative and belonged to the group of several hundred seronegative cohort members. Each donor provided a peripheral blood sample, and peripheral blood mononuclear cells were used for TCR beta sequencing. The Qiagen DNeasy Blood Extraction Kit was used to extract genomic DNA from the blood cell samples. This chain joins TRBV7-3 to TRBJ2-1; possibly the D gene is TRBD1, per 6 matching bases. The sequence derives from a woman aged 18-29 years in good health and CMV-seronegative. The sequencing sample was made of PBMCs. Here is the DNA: TGTGCCAGCAGCTTGAGGACAGACGCAGGAGAACTGGTCTTC. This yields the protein CASSLRTDAGELVF.